This T cell receptor (beta chain) was captured by sequencing in a study of shared clonotypes between healthy human individuals. Findings of the study overall: Generally, naive subsets (rather than memory subsets) showed larger estimated richness. Donor clonotype sharing was expected to depend on sequencing depth.

Some 30,000 T cell genomes, or roughly 200 ng DNA, went into the sorted-subset replicate PCRs. The data were produced by immunoSEQ multiplex PCR, yet TCRdb's version contains in-frame clones alone and is incomplete. The table includes about 1.1 million clones, approximately 75% detected once. Concerning this clone itself: Antigen unknown.

Splitting the CD4+ cells yielded a CD45RA+ naive subset and a CD45RA-negative memory subset. With 2 bases removed from V and 7 bases from J, the gap between germline ends came to 17 bases. The CDR3 extends over 15 amino acids. Germline values: CDR1 MNHNS, CDR2 SASEGT. The sequencing input was memory CD4+ T cells from PBMCs. Subset specified: CD45RA-negative fraction. The sequence derives from a man aged 18-30 years in good health. Some clones in this sample may be carry-over from other donors' samples. This rearrangement joins TRBV6-1 to TRBJ1-2; D is undetermined. CDR3 region: CASSELREAPSGYTF. The CDR3 DNA is TGTGCCAGCAGTGAACTAAGGGAGGCCCCAAGTGGCTACACCTTC.